A selection of T cell receptor beta chains follows, all from one sample in a study of CD8 T cells in Susac syndrome. In TCRdb, the immunoSEQ multiplex PCR reads were re-called with MiXCR into one record per CDR3 protein. The sample has about 120,000 distinct CDR3 sequences; 96% are singletons. Specimen: CD4+ T cells from PBMCs. The receptors stem from a human donor with Susac syndrome. Each CDR3 is given with its conserved first and last residue. A D gene is named only where the DNA matches it firmly. Only part of the rows carry a size: once, few, many, or a class if the clone is expanded.

CDR3 protein	CDR3 DNA	D gene	V gene	clone size	J gene
CSVDDLRRRGYTF	TGCAGCGTTGATGATCTCCGTCGGCGGGGCTACACCTTC	.	TRBV29-1	.	TRBJ1-2
CASSLRGEKLFF	TGTGCCAGCAGTTTAAGGGGGGAAAAACTGTTTTTT	.	TRBV27	.	TRBJ1-4
CAWRGRTSGRETQYF	TGTGCCTGGAGGGGGCGGACTAGCGGGAGGGAGACCCAGTACTTC	TRBD2	TRBV30	.	TRBJ2-5
CASSSGNSGANVLTF	TGTGCCAGCAGTTCGGGTAACTCTGGGGCCAACGTCCTGACTTTC	.	TRBV12-3/TRBV12-4	.	TRBJ2-6
CASSRVSGSLSYEQYF	TGTGCCAGCAGCCGCGTGAGCGGGAGCCTCTCCTACGAGCAGTACTTC	TRBD2	TRBV28	.	TRBJ2-7
CASTPWDRVQETQYF	TGTGCCAGCACCCCATGGGACAGGGTACAAGAGACCCAGTACTTC	TRBD1	TRBV6-6	once	TRBJ2-5
CSVETGAQNIQYF	TGCAGCGTTGAAACGGGGGCCCAAAACATTCAGTACTTC	.	TRBV29-1	.	TRBJ2-4
CASSLVSGRQETQYF	TGCGCCAGCAGCTTGGTTAGCGGGAGGCAAGAGACCCAGTACTTC	TRBD2	TRBV5-1	.	TRBJ2-5
CSASTGGTTEAFF	TGCAGCGCTTCTACAGGGGGCACAACTGAAGCTTTCTTT	TRBD1	TRBV29-1	.	TRBJ1-1
CASSLVAITDTQYF	TGTGCCAGCAGCTTAGTTGCCATCACAGATACGCAGTATTTT	.	TRBV7-9	.	TRBJ2-3
CSVSTLHTGELFF	TGCAGCGTATCGACTCTACACACCGGGGAGCTGTTTTTT	.	TRBV29-1	once	TRBJ2-2
CASSRTGPLGHEQFF	TGTGCCAGCAGTCGGACAGGACCGCTGGGGCATGAGCAGTTCTTC	TRBD1	TRBV6-2/TRBV6-3	once	TRBJ2-1
CASTSGLAGHNEQFF	TGCGCCAGCACCTCAGGACTAGCGGGACACAATGAGCAGTTCTTC	TRBD2	TRBV5-1	.	TRBJ2-1
CATSRDRAGGPFTGELFF	TGTGCCACCAGCAGAGATCGAGCGGGAGGGCCTTTCACCGGGGAGCTGTTTTTT	TRBD2	TRBV15	.	TRBJ2-2
CASSYGQGNGYTF	TGTGCCAGCAGTTACGGACAGGGGAATGGCTACACCTTC	TRBD1	TRBV6-5	once	TRBJ1-2
CASGLSTGGLETQYF	TGTGCTAGTGGTTTGTCAACAGGGGGTTTAGAGACCCAGTACTTC	TRBD1	TRBV12-5	.	TRBJ2-5
CASSQDFQVAAYGYTF	TGCGCCAGCAGCCAAGATTTTCAGGTGGCAGCCTATGGCTACACCTTC	.	TRBV4-1	once	TRBJ1-2
CASSLARGNEQYF	TGTGCCAGCAGCTTAGCGAGAGGCAACGAGCAGTACTTC	.	TRBV7-2	.	TRBJ2-7
CASSPIPDTQYF	TGTGCCAGCTCACCAATACCAGATACGCAGTATTTT	.	TRBV18	.	TRBJ2-3
CASSLEPASGYTF	TGTGCCAGCAGCTTAGAACCCGCCTCTGGCTACACCTTC	.	TRBV11-2	.	TRBJ1-2
CSTCRDQYNEQFF	TGCAGCACTTGCAGGGACCAATACAATGAGCAGTTCTTC	.	TRBV29-1	.	TRBJ2-1
CASSFGSGNYGYTF	TGTGCCAGCAGTTTCGGCAGTGGAAACTATGGCTACACCTTC	.	TRBV12-3/TRBV12-4	.	TRBJ1-2
CASSPGPTRYF	TGTGCCAGCAGCCCTGGGCCTACTAGGTACTTC	.	TRBV3-1	once	TRBJ2-5
CAWTAGGSGNQPQHF	TGTGCCTGGACCGCAGGGGGCTCGGGCAATCAGCCCCAGCATTTT	TRBD1	TRBV30	once	TRBJ1-5
CASSTGTGGQPQHF	TGTGCCAGTAGTACCGGGACAGGGGGCCAGCCCCAGCATTTT	TRBD1	TRBV19	.	TRBJ1-5